One sample yielded the 6 T cell receptor beta chains listed below, sequenced in a study of T cell repertoires in ileal Crohn's disease. Some clones are missing from TCRdb's copy, which holds only in-frame ones; the method was immunoSEQ multiplex PCR. The sample consists of 16,000 or so clones, around nine tenths of them appearing once. Input material: ileal tissue. The receptors come from an adult with Crohn's disease.

This chain links TRBV29-1 with TRBJ1-1, with TRBD1 as a possible D gene (5 bases). Looked up from germline, CDR1 is SQVTM and CDR2 is ANQGSEA. Deletions cut 7 bases from V and 0 bases from J, with 12 bases between. CDR3 length: 13 amino acids. As DNA, the CDR3 is TGCAGCGCCTGGGGCAGACTGAACACTGAAGCTTTCTTT. Translation gives CSAWGRLNTEAFF.

In its sample, this clone was seen a few times. A junction end diverges from the germline sequence, so it may reflect a read error. The rearrangement joins TRBV7-7 to TRBJ2-5; TRBD2 aligns across 13 bases. CDR3 length: 17 amino acids. Germline assignment: CDR1 SSHAT and CDR2 FNYEAQ (reference sequence). The CDR3 coding sequence is TGTGCTAGCAGCTTAGGAGGGACTAGCGGGACCGGAGAGACCCAGTACTTC. Its translation: CASSLGGTSGTGETQYF.

The chain couples TRBV6-1 to TRBJ1-1; D perhaps matches TRBD1 (5 bases). There are 13 residues in the CDR3. Germline V lookup: CDR1 MNHNS, CDR2 SASEGT. Trimming shortened V by 9 bases and J by 4 bases, and 15 bases separated the two germline ends. The CDR3 DNA reads TGTGCCAGTGGCAGGGAATTGAGCACTGAAGCTTTCTTT. As protein: CASGRELSTEAFF.

The chain couples TRBV2 to TRBJ2-5, with D tentatively TRBD2 (5 bases). Trimming removed 6 bases from V and 0 bases from J, with 23 bases in between. This CDR3 has 18 amino acids. Germline loops: CDR1 SNHLY, CDR2 FYNNEI. The CDR3 DNA sequence: TGTGCCAGCAGAAATCGGCGCGGGTTCAACCAGTACCAAGAGACCCAGTACTTC. It is translated as CASRNRRGFNQYQETQYF.

The V call is TRBV6-5, the J call TRBJ2-1; 7 nucleotides align to TRBD1. In germline, CDR1 is MNHEY, CDR2 SVGAGI. The V and J ends lost 7 bases and 4 bases, in that order; junction bases with no gene match: 10. This CDR3 region has 15 residues. The CDR3 region is CASNLQGNGYNEQFF. CDR3 nucleotide sequence: TGTGCCAGCAATTTACAGGGGAATGGATACAATGAGCAGTTCTTC.

The CDR3 DNA follows: TGTGCCAGCTCCCCACAAAGGGGGCTAGAGACCCAGTACTTC. Its translation: CASSPQRGLETQYF. This chain connects TRBV6-5 to TRBJ2-5, with 7 bases lining up with TRBD1. J gave up 4 bases and V 8 bases, and 10 bases lay outside the gene matches. Germline lookup yields CDR1 MNHEY and CDR2 SVGAGI. The CDR3 spans 14 residues.